This T cell receptor (beta chain) stems from a study of blood T cell repertoires in COVID-19. Study overall: The study drew acute and convalescent COVID-19 samples from the United States, Italy and Spain. T cells, B-cell-depleted T cells, or PBMCs supplied cDNA or gDNA.

V lost 8 bases and J lost 5, with 6 bases in between. The CDR3 is 11 residues long. CDR1 is MNHNY, CDR2 SVGAGI, per germline (reference sequence). In the study's own analysis: It was from reference gene primer amplification that nucleated cell counts were estimated. Profiled with immunoSEQ multiplex PCR; TCRdb holds only in-frame clones, not every one. V and J calls and clone size come straight from that table; D and trimming were deduced from the DNA. This sample has about 58,000 clones, with over 65% found just once. The chain is built from TRBV6-6 and TRBJ1-4; D unclear. Material for sequencing was peripheral blood. The source of this sequence is a man aged 40-49 years with active COVID-19. The DNA for the CDR3 is TGTGCCAGCTCTTTCAATGAAAAACTGTTTTTT. Protein product: CASSFNEKLFF.